This TCR beta chain was identified in a study of glioma-infiltrating T cells after dendritic cell vaccination. The method was immunoSEQ multiplex PCR; TCRdb's version includes in-frame clones alone and lacks a portion of them. The profile shows 95,000 or so clones, about 85% of them singletons. The CDR3 covers 16 residues. V was cut by 1 base and J by 0 bases, with 11 bases left in between. In germline, CDR1 is SGDLS, CDR2 YYNGEE. The sample here was blood, taken before dendritic cell vaccination. This TCR was sampled from a human donor with glioblastoma. The chain recombines TRBV9 with TRBJ1-3, with D possibly matching TRBD1 (5 bases). The CDR3 spells CASSVTGHISGNTIYF. The CDR3 DNA sequence: TGTGCCAGCAGCGTAACCGGACACATCTCTGGAAACACCATATATTTT.